This T cell receptor beta chain was observed in a study of T cell responses to AZD1222 COVID-19 vaccine. Study-wide context: Analysis merged second doses at about 4 or about 12 weeks.

A word on this clone: What it binds is unknown.

CDR3 size: 12 residues. Germline V gives CDR1 MDHEN, CDR2 SYDVKM. Trimming removed 5 bases at V and 7 bases at J, with 9 bases between. Clones were sequenced by immunoSEQ multiplex PCR, and TCRdb holds only the in-frame ones, with some missing. This table has about 88,000 clones, roughly 89% appearing once. General observations from the study: Repertoires were obtained only post-peak T cell response. Among AZD1222 vaccinees, only 5 to 7 were seropositive at baseline. Females made up more of the donors, who were largely white British, and clonal diversity may have come out too low.

The origin of this receptor is an adult in good health. This material consisted of peripheral blood, taken on day 0 of AZD1222 vaccination. V and J are TRBV28 and TRBJ1-3, with no clear D. The DNA of the CDR3 is TGTGCCAGCAGTGTGAGCTGGAACACCATATATTTT. This translates into CASSVSWNTIYF.